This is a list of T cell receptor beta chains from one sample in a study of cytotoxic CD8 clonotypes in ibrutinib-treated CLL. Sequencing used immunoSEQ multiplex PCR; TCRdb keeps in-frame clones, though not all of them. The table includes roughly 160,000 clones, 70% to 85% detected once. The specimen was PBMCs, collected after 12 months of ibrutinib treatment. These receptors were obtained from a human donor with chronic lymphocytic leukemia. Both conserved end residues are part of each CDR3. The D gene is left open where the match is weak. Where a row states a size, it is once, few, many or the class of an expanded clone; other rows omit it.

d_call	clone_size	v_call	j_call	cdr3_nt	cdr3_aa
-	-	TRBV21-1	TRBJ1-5	TGTGCCAGCAGCCCGGGGACAGGGGGCGCGTGTGAAGGATGCAATCAGCCCCAGCATTTT	CASSPGTGGACEGCNQPQHF
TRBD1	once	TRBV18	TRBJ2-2	TGTGCCAGCTCACCGGGACAGCTGAACACCGGGGAGCTGTTTTTT	CASSPGQLNTGELFF
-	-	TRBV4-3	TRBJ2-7	TGCGCCAGCAGCCAAGATATTCGGGAGAACTACGAGCAGTACTTC	CASSQDIRENYEQYF
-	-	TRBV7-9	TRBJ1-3	TGTGCCAGCAGCCAGCCTCGGGGTACTGGAAACACCATATATTTT	CASSQPRGTGNTIYF
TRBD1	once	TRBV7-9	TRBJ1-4	TGTGCCAGCAGCCCTGAAGAGTTAGGACAGGGGCGTGAAAAACTGTTTTTT	CASSPEELGQGREKLFF
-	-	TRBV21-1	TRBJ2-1	TGTGCCAGCAGCAAGGTAGGCAGGGGCGAGCAGTTCTTC	CASSKVGRGEQFF
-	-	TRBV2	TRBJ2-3	TGTGCCAGCAGTTTCACAGATACGCAGTATTTT	CASSFTDTQYF
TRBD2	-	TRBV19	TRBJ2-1	TGTGCCAGTTCGAACTTAGCGGGAGTGGATGAGCAGTTCTTC	CASSNLAGVDEQFF
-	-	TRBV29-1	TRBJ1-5	TGCAGCGTAAGTCAACAGGGCAGCGGTCAGCCCCAGCATTTT	CSVSQQGSGQPQHF
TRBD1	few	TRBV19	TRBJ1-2	TGTGCCAGTAGTATGTCCGCCGGGACAGGGTATGGCTACACCTTC	CASSMSAGTGYGYTF
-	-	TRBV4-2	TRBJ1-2	TGTGCCAGCAGCCAAGGTTTGGTGACACCCTACTATGGCTACACCTTC	CASSQGLVTPYYGYTF
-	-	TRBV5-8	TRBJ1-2	TGTGCCAGCAGCCGCACTTACGACTTCTATGGCTACACCTTC	CASSRTYDFYGYTF
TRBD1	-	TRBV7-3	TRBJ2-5	TGTGCCAGCAGCTTAAATGGGCCCGGACAGGGACAAGAGACCCAGTACTTC	CASSLNGPGQGQETQYF
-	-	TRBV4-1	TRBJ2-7	TGCGCCAGCAGCGACGTGGGGGGCCGCAACTCCTACGAGCAGTACTTC	CASSDVGGRNSYEQYF
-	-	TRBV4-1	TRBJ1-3	TGCGCCAGCAGCCAGTCGGATGCTCCTGGAAACACCATATATTTT	CASSQSDAPGNTIYF
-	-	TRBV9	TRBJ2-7	TGTGCCAGCAGCGCTGACTCCTACGAGCAGTACTTC	CASSADSYEQYF
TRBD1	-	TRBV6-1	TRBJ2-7	TGTGCCAGCAGTACCCATTCGGGACAGGGATACGAGCAGTACTTC	CASSTHSGQGYEQYF
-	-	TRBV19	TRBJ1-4	TGTGCCAGTATGAGAACAACTAATGAAAAACTGTTTTTT	CASMRTTNEKLFF
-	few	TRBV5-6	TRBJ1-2	TGTGCCAGCAGCCCCAGCTGGGGCTATGGCTACACCTTC	CASSPSWGYGYTF
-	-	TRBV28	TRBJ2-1	TGTGCCAGCAGTTCGGGACGCCGAGAGAGCAATGAGCAGTTCTTC	CASSSGRRESNEQFF
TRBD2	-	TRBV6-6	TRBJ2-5	TGTGCCAGCAGTTACTCGAGCGGGGGTACCCAGTACTTC	CASSYSSGGTQYF
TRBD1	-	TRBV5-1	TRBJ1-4	TGCGCCAGCAGCTTTGGACAGGGGAGGGATGAAAAACTGTTTTTT	CASSFGQGRDEKLFF
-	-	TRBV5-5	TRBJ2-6	TGTGCCAGCAGCTTGCGTACGGCAGGGGCCCTAGCTGGGGCCAACGTCCTGACTTTC	CASSLRTAGALAGANVLTF
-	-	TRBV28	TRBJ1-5	TGTGCCAGCAGTTTATACCAGGGCTATAGCAATCAGCCCCAGCATTTT	CASSLYQGYSNQPQHF
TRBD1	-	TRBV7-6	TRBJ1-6	TGTGCCAGCAGCTCCGACAGGGCACTTTCACCCCTCCACTTT	CASSSDRALSPLHF
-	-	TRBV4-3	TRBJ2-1	TGCGCCAGCAGCCAAGGGGACAACCTGAGCCGTGAGCAGTTCTTC	CASSQGDNLSREQFF
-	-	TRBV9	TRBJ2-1	TGTGCCAGCAGCGCGCATCCGAGGTCTGGCAGCCCTTACAATGAGCAGTTCTTC	CASSAHPRSGSPYNEQFF
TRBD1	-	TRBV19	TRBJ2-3	TGTGCCAGTAAGAGAAACGGACAGGGGACCACAGATACGCAGTATTTT	CASKRNGQGTTDTQYF
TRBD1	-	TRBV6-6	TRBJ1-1	TGTGCCAGCAGCAGGAGGACAGGGACGAACACTGAAGCTTTCTTT	CASSRRTGTNTEAFF
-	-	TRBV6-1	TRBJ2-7	TGTGCCAGCAGTGAAGTGGGGGGGGGCGCCTACGAGCAGTACTTC	CASSEVGGGAYEQYF
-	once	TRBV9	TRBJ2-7	TGTGCCAGCAGCGGTATGGGCTACGAGCAGTACTTC	CASSGMGYEQYF
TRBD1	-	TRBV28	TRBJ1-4	TGTGCCAGCAGTTTTGCGACAGGGTTTGAAAAACTGTTTTTT	CASSFATGFEKLFF